This TCR beta chain was retrieved from a study of T cell changes during pregnancy in multiple sclerosis. Data came from immunoSEQ multiplex PCR; TCRdb stores just in-frame clones and leaves some out. The sample holds 65,000 to 90,000 clones, about 90% seen once. The CDR3 is 15 amino acids. Germline lookup yields CDR1 MNHEY and CDR2 SMNVEV (reference sequence). Germline trimming cut 6 bases from V and 5 bases from J; bases unmatched to any gene: 12. The sequences come from PBMCs, collected in the first trimester of pregnancy. The origin of this receptor is a female donor in good health, serving as a control in a pregnancy study. Some clones in this sample may be carry-over from other donors' samples. This sequence joins TRBV27 and TRBJ1-2, with 7 bases matching TRBD1. The CDR3 DNA follows: TGTGCCAGCAGCCAGGACAGGTTCGACACTTATGGCTACACCTTC. This codes for CASSQDRFDTYGYTF.